A selection of T cell receptor beta chains follows, all from one sample in a study of cytomegalovirus exposure and HLA in healthy donors. The data were produced by immunoSEQ multiplex PCR, yet TCRdb's version contains in-frame clones alone and is incomplete. The sample features about 90,000 clones, with 3% to 4% in its top ten. The sample taken for sequencing was PBMCs. These receptors came from a woman aged 25 to 39 in good health and CMV-seronegative. The CDR3 runs from the conserved cysteine through the conserved F or W. The order of the fields is D gene, J gene, V gene, CDR3 protein, CDR3 DNA. The D gene is left open where the match is weak.

TRBD1 | TRBJ1-3 | TRBV25-1 | CASSALQGAGDTIYF | TGTGCCAGCAGTGCTCTTCAGGGGGCCGGTGACACCATATATTTT
TRBD2 | TRBJ2-2 | TRBV5-4 | CASSPGGANTGELFF | TGTGCCAGCAGCCCGGGGGGGGCGAACACCGGGGAGCTGTTTTTT
. | TRBJ2-3 | TRBV4-1 | CASSQDREDTQYF | TGCGCCAGCAGCCAAGATCGGGAGGATACGCAGTATTTT
. | TRBJ1-4 | TRBV6-6 | CASSPGNLNEKLFF | TGTGCCAGCAGTCCCGGGAACTTAAATGAAAAACTGTTTTTT
. | TRBJ2-5 | TRBV7-3 | CASSFPGKETQYF | TGTGCCAGCAGCTTCCCAGGGAAGGAGACCCAGTACTTC
TRBD1 | TRBJ2-7 | TRBV7-7 | CASSPRTGEAEQYF | TGTGCTAGCAGCCCGAGGACAGGGGAGGCCGAGCAGTACTTC
TRBD1 | TRBJ1-2 | TRBV27 | CASSLKGTGRGPPNYGYTF | TGTGCCAGCAGTTTAAAAGGGACAGGACGCGGCCCTCCTAACTATGGCTACACCTTC
. | TRBJ2-3 | TRBV5-4 | CASSPPGTSTDTQYF | TGTGCCAGCAGCCCCCCCGGGACTAGCACAGATACGCAGTATTTT
TRBD2 | TRBJ2-7 | TRBV7-9 | CASSPFPGLAGEQYF | TGTGCCAGCAGCCCCTTCCCGGGACTAGCGGGCGAGCAGTACTTC
TRBD2 | TRBJ2-5 | TRBV30 | CACSSGGARETQYF | TGTGCCTGTTCTAGCGGGGGGGCCCGGGAGACCCAGTACTTC
. | TRBJ2-1 | TRBV5-1 | CASSLARGNEQFF | TGCGCCAGCAGCTTGGCCAGGGGCAATGAGCAGTTCTTC
. | TRBJ1-2 | TRBV5-6 | CASSMTGGYGYTF | TGTGCCAGCAGCATGACTGGAGGCTATGGCTACACCTTC
TRBD2 | TRBJ2-7 | TRBV28 | CASRAGGPYEQYF | TGTGCCAGCAGGGCGGGGGGCCCCTACGAGCAGTACTTC
. | TRBJ2-3 | TRBV9 | CASSVAVQGVTDTQYF | TGTGCCAGCAGCGTAGCCGTACAGGGAGTAACAGATACGCAGTATTTT
. | TRBJ2-7 | TRBV7-7 | CASSLALNTEQYF | TGTGCTAGCAGCTTAGCGTTGAATACCGAGCAGTACTTC
. | TRBJ1-2 | TRBV5-8 | CASSPDRPLHGYTF | TGTGCCAGCAGCCCTGACAGGCCCTTACATGGCTACACCTTC
. | TRBJ1-1 | TRBV7-2 | CASSTQANTEAFF | TGTGCCAGCAGCACACAGGCTAACACTGAAGCTTTCTTT
TRBD1 | TRBJ1-1 | TRBV19 | CASTLDRLNTEAFF | TGTGCCAGTACCCTGGACAGGTTGAACACTGAAGCTTTCTTT
TRBD1 | TRBJ1-5 | TRBV4-2 | CASSQEGTGGSSYPQHF | TGTGCCAGCAGCCAAGAAGGGACAGGGGGCTCCTCGTATCCCCAGCATTTT
. | TRBJ1-5 | TRBV29-1 | CSAREPNQPQHF | TGCAGCGCCCGGGAACCCAATCAGCCCCAGCATTTT
TRBD2 | TRBJ2-1 | TRBV2 | CASRPTSGGHNEQFF | TGTGCCAGCAGGCCGACTAGCGGGGGCCACAATGAGCAGTTCTTC
. | TRBJ1-1 | TRBV25-1 | CASSEPHPSNTEAFF | TGTGCCAGCAGTGAGCCGCACCCTAGTAACACTGAAGCTTTCTTT
TRBD1 | TRBJ2-2 | TRBV14 | CASSQDRQGANTGELFF | TGTGCCAGCAGCCAAGACCGACAGGGGGCGAACACCGGGGAGCTGTTTTTT
TRBD1 | TRBJ2-7 | TRBV27 | CASRPIPGQGFYEQYF | TGTGCCAGCAGGCCAATTCCGGGACAGGGGTTCTACGAGCAGTACTTC
. | TRBJ1-2 | TRBV13 | CASSSYRQVYGYTF | TGTGCCAGCAGCTCCTATCGACAGGTCTATGGCTACACCTTC
. | TRBJ1-2 | TRBV7-9 | CASSLIQASGYTF | TGTGCCAGCAGCTTAATCCAGGCGAGCGGCTACACCTTC
. | TRBJ2-5 | TRBV21-1 | CASSKNRAYQETQYF | TGTGCCAGCAGCAAAAACAGGGCGTACCAAGAGACCCAGTACTTC
. | TRBJ2-4 | TRBV7-9 | CASSPGDPAKGKNIQYF | TGTGCCAGCAGCCCGGGGGACCCGGCCAAGGGCAAAAACATTCAGTACTTC
. | TRBJ2-5 | TRBV5-6 | CASSRGPGEETQYF | TGTGCCAGCAGCCGAGGGCCGGGCGAAGAGACCCAGTACTTC
TRBD1 | TRBJ2-7 | TRBV5-1 | CASSMDRAHEQYF | TGCGCCAGCAGCATGGACAGGGCTCACGAGCAGTACTTC
. | TRBJ2-7 | TRBV7-2 | CASSLVGKLPYEQYF | TGTGCCAGCAGCTTAGTCGGGAAACTACCCTACGAGCAGTACTTC
. | TRBJ2-5 | TRBV13 | CASSLEMGPQYF | TGTGCCAGCAGCTTAGAGATGGGGCCCCAGTACTTC
. | TRBJ1-6 | TRBV19 | CASSIGGRGNSPLHF | TGTGCCAGTAGTATAGGAGGACGGGGGAATTCACCCCTCCACTTT
TRBD1 | TRBJ1-6 | TRBV6-6 | CASRPRNRGDNSPLHF | TGTGCCAGCAGACCCCGTAACAGGGGCGATAATTCACCCCTCCACTTT
. | TRBJ1-2 | TRBV29-1 | CSVDTRFIYGYTF | TGCAGCGTTGATACCAGGTTTATCTATGGCTACACCTTC
TRBD1 | TRBJ1-1 | TRBV7-9 | CASSFDREEAFF | TGTGCCAGCAGCTTCGACAGGGAAGAGGCTTTCTTT
TRBD2 | TRBJ2-1 | TRBV2 | CASSETGTSVNEQFF | TGTGCCAGCAGTGAAACCGGGACTAGCGTCAATGAGCAGTTCTTC
TRBD1 | TRBJ2-7 | TRBV7-7 | CASSPGTGSSYEQYF | TGTGCTAGCAGCCCCGGGACAGGGAGCTCCTACGAGCAGTACTTC
TRBD2 | TRBJ2-7 | TRBV7-2 | CASSLGVAGSYEQYF | TGTGCCAGCAGCTTAGGCGTAGCGGGGAGCTACGAGCAGTACTTC
. | TRBJ1-4 | TRBV6-1 | CASSEVGRNGEKLFF | TGTGCCAGCAGTGAAGTCGGCAGGAATGGGGAAAAACTGTTTTTT
. | TRBJ1-3 | TRBV9 | CASSAREDSGNTIYF | TGTGCCAGCAGCGCCAGAGAGGACAGTGGAAACACCATATATTTT
TRBD2 | TRBJ2-3 | TRBV11-2 | CASSVLAMTQYF | TGTGCCAGCAGCGTACTAGCGATGACGCAGTATTTT
. | TRBJ2-1 | TRBV27 | CASSLGGLHSYNEQFF | TGTGCCAGCAGTCTTGGGGGACTCCACTCCTACAATGAGCAGTTCTTC
. | TRBJ1-4 | TRBV9 | CASSVEGRDGEKLFF | TGTGCCAGCAGCGTAGAGGGCAGGGATGGTGAAAAACTGTTTTTT
. | TRBJ2-6 | TRBV6-1 | CASSELAGANVLTF | TGTGCCAGCAGTGAACTAGCTGGGGCCAACGTCCTGACTTTC
TRBD1 | TRBJ2-3 | TRBV9 | CASSAWDSSTDTQYF | TGTGCCAGCAGCGCATGGGACAGTAGCACAGATACGCAGTATTTT
TRBD1 | TRBJ2-2 | TRBV5-4 | CASSLDRGTGELFF | TGTGCCAGCAGCTTAGACAGGGGAACCGGGGAGCTGTTTTTT
TRBD2 | TRBJ2-3 | TRBV7-9 | CASSRLLAGGRADTQYF | TGTGCCAGCAGCCGCCTGCTAGCGGGAGGAAGGGCAGATACGCAGTATTTT
. | TRBJ1-2 | TRBV7-2 | CASSPAAGAGANYGYTF | TGTGCCAGCAGCCCGGCGGCAGGCGCGGGAGCTAACTATGGCTACACCTTC
TRBD1 | TRBJ2-7 | TRBV27 | CASSNRPGGGEQYF | TGTGCCAGCAGTAACCGTCCAGGGGGCGGCGAGCAGTACTTC
TRBD2 | TRBJ2-7 | TRBV14 | CASSLRLAYEQYF | TGTGCCAGCAGCCTTAGACTAGCGTACGAGCAGTACTTC
TRBD1 | TRBJ1-1 | TRBV6-1 | CASSESPRGLTEAFF | TGTGCCAGCAGTGAGAGCCCGAGGGGGCTAACTGAAGCTTTCTTT